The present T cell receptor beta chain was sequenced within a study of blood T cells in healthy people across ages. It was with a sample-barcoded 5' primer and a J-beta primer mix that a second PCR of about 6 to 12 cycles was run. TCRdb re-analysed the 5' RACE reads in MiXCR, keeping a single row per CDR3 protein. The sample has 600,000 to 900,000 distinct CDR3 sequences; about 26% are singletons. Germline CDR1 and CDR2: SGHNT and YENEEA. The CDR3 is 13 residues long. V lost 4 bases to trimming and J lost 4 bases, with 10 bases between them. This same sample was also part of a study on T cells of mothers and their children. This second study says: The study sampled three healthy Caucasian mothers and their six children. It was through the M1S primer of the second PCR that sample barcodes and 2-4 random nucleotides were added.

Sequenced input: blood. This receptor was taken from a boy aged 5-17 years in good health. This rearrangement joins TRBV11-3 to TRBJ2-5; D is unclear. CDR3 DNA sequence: TGTGCCAGCAGCTCGACGATTGGAGAGACCCAGTACTTC. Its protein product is CASSSTIGETQYF. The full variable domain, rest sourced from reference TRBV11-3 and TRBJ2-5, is EAGVVQSPRYKIIEKKQPVAFWCNPISGHNTLYWYLQNLGQGPELLIRYENEEAVDDSQLPKDRFSAERLKGVDSTLKIQPAELGDSAVYLCASSSTIGETQYFGPGTRLLVL.